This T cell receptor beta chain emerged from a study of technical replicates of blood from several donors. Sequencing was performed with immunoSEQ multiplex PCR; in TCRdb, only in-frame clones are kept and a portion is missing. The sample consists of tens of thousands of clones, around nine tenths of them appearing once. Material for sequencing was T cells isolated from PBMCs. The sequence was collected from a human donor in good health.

The chain's CDR3 is CASSRSSYEQYF. Here the CDR3 DNA reads TGTGCCAGCAGCCGTAGCTCCTACGAGCAGTACTTC. V is TRBV11-2 and J is TRBJ2-7; no definite D call. V was trimmed by 5 bases and J by 0 bases, leaving 5 bases between them. Germline values: CDR1 SGHAT, CDR2 FQNNGV. This CDR3 comprises 12 residues. The entire variable domain, with the rest obtained from reference TRBV11-2 and TRBJ2-7, is as follows: EAGVAQSPRYKIIEKRQSVAFWCNPISGHATLYWYQQILGQGPKLLIQFQNNGVVDDSQLPKDRFSAERLKGVDSTLKIQPAKLEDSAVYLCASSRSSYEQYFGPGTRLTVT.